This T cell receptor beta chain appears in the sequencing data of a study of T cells in Graves' hyperthyroidism and ophthalmopathy. RNA transcripts provided the source from which TCR beta CDR3 regions were amplified. Researchers ran a first-round RT-PCR on the TCR CDR3 using the HTBI primer set. MiXCR, applied by TCRdb to the multiplex PCR reads, yields one record per CDR3 protein. The repertoire holds hundreds of thousands of distinct CDR3 sequences, nearly 45% seen once, with less than 9% in the top ten. Concerning this clonotype itself: Antigen: not known.

The CDR3 sequence is 12 residues long. V lost 1 base, J lost 15 bases, and 10 bases lay in between. CDR1 and CDR2 (germline): SGHTA, FQGNSA. Those patients with uncontrolled infection, other autoimmune disease, pregnancy or lactation were excluded. General study findings and limits: Ophthalmopathy, which appeared later, was predicted by the model a median around 6 months before onset.

This clonotype was obtained from an adult man with Graves' disease, either hyperthyroidism or ophthalmopathy (not recorded which). The chain carries TRBV7-2 and TRBJ1-6; D is uncertain. The sequenced sample was peripheral blood or thyroid tissue (not recorded which). The CDR3 DNA reads as TGTGCCAGCAGCTTAGTGGCAGACCACCTCCACTTT. The encoded protein is CASSLVADHLHF.